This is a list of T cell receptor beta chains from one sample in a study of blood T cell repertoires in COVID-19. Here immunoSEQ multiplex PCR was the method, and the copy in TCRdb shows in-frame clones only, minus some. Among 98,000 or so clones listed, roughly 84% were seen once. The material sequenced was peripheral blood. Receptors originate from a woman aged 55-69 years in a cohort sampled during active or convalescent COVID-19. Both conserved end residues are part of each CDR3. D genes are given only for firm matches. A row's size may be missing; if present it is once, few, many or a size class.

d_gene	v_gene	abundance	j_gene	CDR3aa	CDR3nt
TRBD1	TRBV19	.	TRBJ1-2	CASSPRGQGREGYTF	TGTGCCAGTAGTCCCAGAGGACAGGGACGGGAAGGCTACACCTTC
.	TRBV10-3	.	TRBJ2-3	CAISGELDTQYF	TGTGCCATCAGTGGAGAGTTGGATACGCAGTATTTT
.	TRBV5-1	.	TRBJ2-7	CASQPGVGSYEQYF	TGCGCCTCCCAGCCCGGGGTAGGCTCCTACGAGCAGTACTTC
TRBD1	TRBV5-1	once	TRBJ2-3	CASSLEQGADTQYF	TGCGCCAGCAGCTTGGAGCAGGGGGCAGATACGCAGTATTTT
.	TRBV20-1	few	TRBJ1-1	CSASAGSTEAFF	TGCAGTGCTAGTGCCGGTTCTACTGAAGCTTTCTTT
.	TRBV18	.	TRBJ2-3	CASSPNREDTQYF	TGTGCCAGCTCACCCAACAGGGAAGATACGCAGTATTTT
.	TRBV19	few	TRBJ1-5	CASSIGGGVSNQPQHF	TGTGCCAGTAGTATAGGCGGGGGAGTGAGCAATCAGCCCCAGCATTTT
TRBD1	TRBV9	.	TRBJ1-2	CASSGNRGLAGYTF	TGTGCCAGCTCGGGGAACAGGGGGCTTGCAGGCTACACCTTC
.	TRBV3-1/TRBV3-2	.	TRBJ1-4	CASSDFPGVDEKLFF	TGTGCCAGCAGCGACTTTCCAGGGGTTGATGAAAAACTGTTTTTT
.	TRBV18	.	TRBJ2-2	CASSPRQGTNTGELFF	TGTGCCAGCTCACCTCGTCAGGGAACGAACACCGGGGAGCTGTTTTTT
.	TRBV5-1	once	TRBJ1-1	CASSLAKDSQDTEAFF	TGCGCCAGCAGCTTGGCCAAGGACAGCCAGGACACTGAAGCTTTCTTT
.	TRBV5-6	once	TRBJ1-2	CASSLGTQGYTF	TGTGCCAGCAGCTTGGGGACTCAGGGCTACACCTTC
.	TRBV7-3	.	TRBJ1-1	CASSFHSNTEAFF	TGTGCCAGCAGCTTCCACTCGAACACTGAAGCTTTCTTT
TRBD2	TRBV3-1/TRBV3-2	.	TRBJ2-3	CASSHGLALGAADTQYF	TGTGCCAGCAGCCACGGACTAGCCCTCGGGGCTGCAGATACGCAGTATTTT
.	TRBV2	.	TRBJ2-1	CASSLGLRFNNEQFF	TGTGCCAGCAGCCTGGGACTTCGATTTAACAATGAGCAGTTCTTC
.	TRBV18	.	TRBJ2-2	CASSPSRAGELFF	TGTGCCAGCTCACCTTCCCGTGCCGGGGAGCTGTTTTTT
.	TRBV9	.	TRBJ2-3	CASSVDYTDTQYF	TGTGCCAGCAGCGTAGACTACACAGATACGCAGTATTTT
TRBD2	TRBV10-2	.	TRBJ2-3	CASKFGLAGEIDTQYF	TGCGCCAGCAAATTTGGACTAGCGGGGGAGATAGATACGCAGTATTTT
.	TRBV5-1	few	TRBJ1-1	CASSQDSMNTEAFF	TGCGCCAGCAGCCAGGACAGCATGAACACTGAAGCTTTCTTT
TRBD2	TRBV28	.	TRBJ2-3	CASRLAGGSTDTQYF	TGTGCCAGCAGGCTAGCGGGAGGCAGCACAGATACGCAGTATTTT
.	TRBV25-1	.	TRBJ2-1	CASSESSPVAYNEQFF	TGTGCCAGCAGTGAAAGTAGCCCGGTAGCCTACAATGAGCAGTTCTTC
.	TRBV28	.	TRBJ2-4	CASRLRTVNIQYF	TGTGCCAGCAGACTCCGGACTGTAAACATTCAGTACTTC
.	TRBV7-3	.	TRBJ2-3	CASSLTLTGDTQYF	TGTGCCAGCAGCTTAACGTTAACGGGAGATACGCAGTATTTT
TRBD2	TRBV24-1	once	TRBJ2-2	CATSASGPTGELFF	TGTGCCACCAGTGCTAGCGGGCCCACCGGGGAGCTGTTTTTT
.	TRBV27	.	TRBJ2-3	CASSLFRQGPEGTDTQYF	TGTGCCAGCAGTTTATTCCGTCAGGGGCCCGAGGGCACAGATACGCAGTATTTT
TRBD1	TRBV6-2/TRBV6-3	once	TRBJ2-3	CASSGPGQGRWTDTQYF	TGTGCCAGCAGTGGGCCGGGACAGGGGCGGTGGACAGATACGCAGTATTTT
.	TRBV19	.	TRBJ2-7	CASAEGGGASKQYF	TGTGCCAGTGCAGAAGGGGGTGGGGCTTCAAAGCAGTACTTC
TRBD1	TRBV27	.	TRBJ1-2	CASSLGTAYGYTF	TGTGCCAGCAGTTTGGGGACAGCCTATGGCTACACCTTC
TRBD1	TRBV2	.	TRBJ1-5	CASSEAGQGVGPQHF	TGTGCCAGCAGTGAAGCTGGACAGGGTGTCGGGCCCCAGCATTTT
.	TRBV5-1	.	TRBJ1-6	CASSRAPNSPLHF	TGCGCCAGCAGCCGAGCGCCGAATTCACCCCTCCACTTT
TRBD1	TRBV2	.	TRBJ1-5	CASSDTTGSNQPQHF	TGTGCCAGCAGTGATACGACAGGGAGCAATCAGCCCCAGCATTTT
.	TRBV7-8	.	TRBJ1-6	CASSLSRGGNSPLHF	TGTGCCAGCAGCTTAAGCCGGGGTGGCAATTCACCCCTCCACTTT
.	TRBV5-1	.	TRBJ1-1	CASVLGGQNTEAFF	TGCGCCAGCGTATTGGGAGGACAGAACACTGAAGCTTTCTTT
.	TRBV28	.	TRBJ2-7	CASSSSGGPSYEQYF	TGTGCCAGCAGTTCATCCGGGGGTCCCTCCTACGAGCAGTACTTC
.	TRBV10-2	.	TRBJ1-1	CASTASGAQNTEAFF	TGCGCCAGCACCGCCTCTGGGGCCCAGAACACTGAAGCTTTCTTT
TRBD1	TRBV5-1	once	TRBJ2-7	CASSSTGQRDYEQYF	TGCGCCAGCAGCAGTACGGGACAGCGTGACTACGAGCAGTACTTC
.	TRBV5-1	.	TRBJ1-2	CASSWGEVGYTF	TGCGCCAGCAGCTGGGGGGAGGTTGGCTACACCTTC
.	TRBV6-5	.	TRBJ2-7	CASSSRAYEQYF	TGTGCCAGCAGTTCCAGGGCCTACGAGCAGTACTTC
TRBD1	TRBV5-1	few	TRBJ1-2	CASSQTQGTALYGYTF	TGCGCCAGCAGCCAAACACAGGGGACCGCCCTCTATGGCTACACCTTC
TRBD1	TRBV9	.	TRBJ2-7	CASSEDRDSYEQYF	TGTGCCAGCAGCGAGGACAGGGACTCCTACGAGCAGTACTTC
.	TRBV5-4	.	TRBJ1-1	CASSLDVGSEAFF	TGTGCCAGCAGCTTGGATGTGGGCAGTGAAGCTTTCTTT
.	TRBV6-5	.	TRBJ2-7	CASISYEQYF	TGTGCCAGCATTTCGTACGAGCAGTACTTC
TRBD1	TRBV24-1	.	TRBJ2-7	CATSDSHGDRLPYEQYF	TGTGCCACCAGTGATTCCCATGGGGACAGACTTCCCTACGAGCAGTACTTC
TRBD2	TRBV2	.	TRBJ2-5	CASSELAGVAQYF	TGTGCCAGCAGTGAACTAGCGGGGGTAGCCCAGTACTTC
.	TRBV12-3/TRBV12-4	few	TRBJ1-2	CASKDEFYGYTF	TGTGCCAGCAAAGATGAGTTTTATGGCTACACCTTC
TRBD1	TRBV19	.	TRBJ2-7	CASSIGQGNYEQYF	TGTGCCAGTAGTATTGGACAGGGCAACTACGAGCAGTACTTC
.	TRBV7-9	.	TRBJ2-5	CASSQGGQETQYF	TGTGCCAGCAGCCAAGGGGGCCAAGAGACCCAGTACTTC
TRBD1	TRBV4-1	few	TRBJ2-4	CASSPGQALAKNIQYF	TGCGCCAGCAGCCCGGGACAGGCCCTAGCCAAAAACATTCAGTACTTC
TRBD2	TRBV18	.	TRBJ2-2	CASSPRGGVDTGELFF	TGTGCCAGCTCTCCACGGGGAGGGGTCGACACCGGGGAGCTGTTTTTT
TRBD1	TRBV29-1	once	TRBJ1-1	CSAQRGQGGTEAFF	TGCAGCGCCCAGAGGGGACAGGGGGGCACTGAAGCTTTCTTT
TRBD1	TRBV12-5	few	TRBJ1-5	CARARGQIGVQGDSNQPQHF	TGTGCTAGGGCCCGGGGACAAATCGGTGTACAGGGGGATAGCAATCAGCCCCAGCATTTT
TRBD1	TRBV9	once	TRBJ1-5	CASSVDRGTQPQHF	TGTGCCAGCAGCGTAGACAGGGGAACTCAGCCCCAGCATTTT
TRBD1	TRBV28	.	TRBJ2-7	CAIGLDRVGYEQYF	TGTGCCATCGGATTGGACAGGGTGGGCTACGAGCAGTACTTC